The 8 T cell receptor delta chains listed next were all sequenced from one sample in a study of delta chains in infants with herpesvirus infections. Reverse transcription of PBMC RNA used primers specific for the gamma and delta chains. TCRdb reran clone calling via CATT on the RT-PCR reads. This table has approximately 260 delta-chain clones, 3% appearing once. The sequenced sample was peripheral blood, obtained at time point 1 of longitudinal follow-up. These TCRs come from a human donor who was a Ugandan infant, either HIV-exposed or HIV-unexposed (not recorded which).

This clone has just a few counts. This probably arose from a read error, given a far larger clone one base away. Other DNA sequences within the sample encode an identical CDR3. CDR3 DNA: TGTGCTCTTGGTGGGGCCGTGTCCGGGGAGTTGGACACCGATAAACTCATCTTT. This codes for CALGGAVSGELDTDKLIF. The chain has TRDV1 and TRDJ1; a weak D match, TRDD3 (5 bases). The CDR3 runs to 18 residues. V lost 6 bases to trimming and J lost 0 bases, with 23 bases between them. Germline assignment: CDR1 TSWWSYY and CDR2 QGS.

Concerning this clone itself: A read error is the likely source, as a far larger clone sits one nucleotide away. This same CDR3 is encoded by further DNA sequences in the sample. This CDR3 reads CALGGVPGIVGDSTDKLIF. The DNA of the CDR3 is TGTGCTCTTGGGGGGGTCCCTGGAATTGTGGGGGACTCCACCGATAAACTCATCTTT. The J gene is TRDJ1, the V gene TRDV1; 7 bases are shared with TRDD3. The V and J ends lost 4 bases and 1 base, in that order; junction bases with no gene match: 18. The CDR3 length is 19 residues. The germline V gene encodes CDR1 TSWWSYY and CDR2 QGS.

Comment on this clone: The likely explanation is a read error, given a far larger clone one base away. The DNA is left out, because the CDR3 cannot be placed on it with certainty; the CDR3 is given as TCRdb lists it. This chain uses TRAV29/DV5 with TRDJ1; TRDD3 was called by the table and not checked on the DNA. Germline V gene lookup returns CDR1 NSMFDY and CDR2 ISSIKDK. The length of the CDR3 is 21 amino acids, counting both ends. The CDR3 loop reads CSVLLCSKTKYWGTYTDKLIF.

The sample holds a few counts of this clone. The mismatch at residue 6 between this DNA's translation and the TCRdb protein of a much larger clone likely reflects a read error; the protein shown is translated from the DNA. The CDR3 spells CALGTLLRLGDTQYTDKLIF. The CDR3 DNA follows: TGTGCTCTTGGGACCCTCCTGCGACTGGGGGATACGCAGTACACCGATAAACTCATCTTT. The chain joins TRDV1 to TRDJ1; 13 bases line up with TRDD3. Germline assignment: CDR1 TSWWSYY and CDR2 QGS. The CDR3 totals 20 residues. Losses at the gene ends were 5 bases for V and 0 bases for J; bases not matched to a gene: 15.

On this clone itself: The TCRdb protein comes from a much larger clone and disagrees with this DNA's translation at residue 14, likely due to a read error; the protein given here is derived from the DNA. The J gene is TRDJ1, the V gene TRDV1; 8 nucleotides line up with TRDD3. This CDR3 contains 16 residues. The germline gives CDR1 TSWWSYY, CDR2 QGS. CDR3 coding DNA: TGTGCTCTTGGGGAACACGTTTCGGGGATACCCGATAAACCCATCTTT. The encoded protein is CALGEHVSGIPDKPIF.

A few counts support this clone. A far larger clone is just one base off, so this is likely a read error. The chain links TRDV3 to TRDJ1; 8 bases are a match to TRDD2. V lost 3 bases to trimming and J lost 0 bases; unmatched junction nucleotides: 30. Germline V gives CDR1 TVYSNPD, CDR2 GDNSRS (reference sequence). The CDR3 length is 22 residues. The CDR3 nucleotides read TGTGCCTTGGGCCTTCCTAGAAAACCCCGTGGGGCTAACTACCTGCACACCGATAAACTCATCTTT. Protein product: CALGLPRKPRGANYLHTDKLIF.

Concerning this clone itself: Given a far larger clone just one base away, this is likely a sequencing read error. This specimen includes other DNA sequences encoding the same CDR3. The V call is TRDV1, the J call TRDJ1; no reliable D call. The CDR3 extends over 14 amino acids. CDR1 and CDR2 (germline): TSWWSYY, QGS. This CDR3 reads CALGARHRPTKLIF. In DNA form, the CDR3 reads TGTGCTCTTGGGGCCCGTCACCGTCCCACAAAACTCATCTTC.

As regards this clone: The protein that TCRdb holds for this DNA derives from a much larger clone and differs from the translated DNA at residue 3, which likely indicates a read error; the protein shown here is translated from the DNA. V gene TRDV3 combines with J gene TRDJ1, with a possible D match to TRDD3 (5 bases). V lost 5 bases and J 0 bases, leaving 34 bases between the germline ends. The CDR3 spans 20 residues. Per the germline V gene, CDR1 is TVYSNPD and CDR2 is GDNSRS (reference sequence). DNA for the CDR3: TGTGCCCTTAAGTCCCCCCATCGTCCGGGGGCGAGAGGGGACACCGATAAACTCATCTTT. This codes for CALKSPHRPGARGDTDKLIF.